The clone carrying this T cell receptor (beta chain) was detected once. Participants had their cohort set by participant-reported clinical history. Germline assignment: CDR1 LNHDA and CDR2 SQIVND (reference sequence). V lost 7 bases to trimming and J lost 3 bases; unmatched junction nucleotides: 4. The CDR3 consists of 13 residues. In the original analysis: Estimated nucleated cell counts came from reference gene primer amplification. TCRdb's copy holds only in-frame clones and misses some; the assay was immunoSEQ multiplex PCR. That table supplies the V and J calls and clone size; D and trimming were determined from the DNA. The data contain roughly 380,000 clones, roughly 90% of them singletons. The data originate from a study of blood T cell repertoires in COVID-19. Study-level background: Samples taken during acute and convalescent COVID-19 were collected in the United States, Italy and Spain.

The rearrangement uses TRBV19 and TRBJ1-2, with 8 bases fitting TRBD1. The sequence was obtained from a woman in her twenties or thirties who had been exposed to COVID-19. The material sequenced was PBMCs or T cells enriched from blood (not recorded which). For the CDR3, the DNA is TGTGCCAGTACCCCACAGGGGGACTATGGCTACACCTTC. Residues: CASTPQGDYGYTF.